The subject of this entry is one T cell receptor (beta chain). The V end was cut by 4 bases, the J end by 0 bases, with 6 bases between. CDR3 length: 13 amino acids. CDR1 is DFQATT and CDR2 is SNEGSKA in the germline V gene (reference sequence). PCR was performed a second time for about 7 to 11 cycles using a sample-barcoded 5' primer and a J-beta primer mix. CDR3-containing paired-end reads numbered at least 2.5 million in each sample. MiXCR, run by TCRdb on the 5' RACE reads, gives a single entry per CDR3 protein. The table has 1.5 million to 1.9 million distinct CDR3 sequences, 40% to 45% seen once. Collection of 7.5 to 10 milliliters of peripheral blood was performed for each donor. No fewer than 7 million PBMCs went into each sample. The extraction recovered at least 5 micrograms of total RNA per sample. The data originate from a study of blood T cells in healthy people across ages.

The clonotype was recovered from a woman under 30 in good health. Sequencing input: blood. The V and J genes are TRBV20-1 and TRBJ2-2; D is undetermined. CDR3 residues: CSANHANTGELFF. In nucleotides, the CDR3 is TGCAGTGCTAACCACGCGAACACCGGGGAGCTGTTTTTT.